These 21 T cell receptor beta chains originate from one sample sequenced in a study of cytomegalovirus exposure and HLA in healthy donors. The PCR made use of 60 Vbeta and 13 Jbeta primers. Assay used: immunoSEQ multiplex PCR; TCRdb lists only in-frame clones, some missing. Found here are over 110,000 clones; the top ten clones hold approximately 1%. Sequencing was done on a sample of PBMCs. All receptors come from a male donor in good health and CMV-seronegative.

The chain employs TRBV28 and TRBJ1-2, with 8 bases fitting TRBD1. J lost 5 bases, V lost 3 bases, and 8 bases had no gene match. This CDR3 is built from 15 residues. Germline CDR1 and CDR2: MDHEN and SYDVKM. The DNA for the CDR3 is TGTGCCAGCAGTTTCGGACAGGGAAATATTTATGGCTACACCTTC. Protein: CASSFGQGNIYGYTF.

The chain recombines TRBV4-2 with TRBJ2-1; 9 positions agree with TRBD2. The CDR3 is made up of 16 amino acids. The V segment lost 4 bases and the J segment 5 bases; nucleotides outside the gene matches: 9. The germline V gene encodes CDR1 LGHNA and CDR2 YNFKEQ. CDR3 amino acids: CASSPTAGGPHNEQFF. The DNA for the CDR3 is TGTGCCAGCAGCCCCACGGCGGGGGGGCCTCACAATGAGCAGTTCTTC.

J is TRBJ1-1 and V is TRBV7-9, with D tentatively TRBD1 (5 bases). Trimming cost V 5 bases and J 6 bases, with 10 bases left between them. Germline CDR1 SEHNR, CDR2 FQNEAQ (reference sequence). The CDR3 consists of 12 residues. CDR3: CASSLTGAEAFF. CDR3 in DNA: TGTGCCAGCAGCCTAACGGGGGCTGAAGCTTTCTTT.

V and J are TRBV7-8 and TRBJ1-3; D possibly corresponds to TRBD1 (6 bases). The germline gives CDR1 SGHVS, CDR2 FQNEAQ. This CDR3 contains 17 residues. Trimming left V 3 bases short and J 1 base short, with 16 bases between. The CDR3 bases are TGTGCCAGCAGCTTGGCGGTGGGCAGGGGTTCTGGAAACACCATATATTTT. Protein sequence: CASSLAVGRGSGNTIYF.

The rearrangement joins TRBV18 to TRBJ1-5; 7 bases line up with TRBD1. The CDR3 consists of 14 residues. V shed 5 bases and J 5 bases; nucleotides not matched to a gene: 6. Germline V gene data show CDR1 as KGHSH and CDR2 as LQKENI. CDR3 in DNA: TGTGCCAGCTCAGCCGGGACAGATGATCAGCCCCAGCATTTT. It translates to CASSAGTDDQPQHF.

CDR3 region: CASRTGRRQGEAFF. The DNA of the CDR3 is TGTGCCAGCAGAACCGGTAGACGACAGGGTGAAGCTTTCTTT. J is TRBJ1-1 and V is TRBV6-5; TRBD1 matches 7 bases. The CDR3 spans 14 residues. CDR1 and CDR2 from the germline V gene are MNHEY and SVGAGI. The V and J ends lost 6 bases and 7 bases, in that order; junction bases with no gene match: 11.

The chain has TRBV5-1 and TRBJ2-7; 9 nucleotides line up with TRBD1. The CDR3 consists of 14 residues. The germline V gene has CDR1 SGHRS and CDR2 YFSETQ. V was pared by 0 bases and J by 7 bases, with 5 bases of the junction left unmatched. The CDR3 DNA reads TGCGCCAGCAGCTTGGAACAGGGGGCTGATGAGCAGTACTTC. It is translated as CASSLEQGADEQYF.

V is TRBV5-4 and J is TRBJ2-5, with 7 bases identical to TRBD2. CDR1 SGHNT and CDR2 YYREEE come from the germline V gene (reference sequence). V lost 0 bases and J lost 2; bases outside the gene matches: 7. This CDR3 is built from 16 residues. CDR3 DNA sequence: TGTGCCAGCAGCTTGGACGCTCTAGCGGAACAAGAGACCCAGTACTTC. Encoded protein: CASSLDALAEQETQYF. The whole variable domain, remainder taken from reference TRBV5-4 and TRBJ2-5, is ETGVTQSPTHLIKTRGQQVTLRCSSQSGHNTVSWYQQALGQGPQFIFQYYREEENGRGNFPPRFSGLQFPNYSSELNVNALELDDSALYLCASSLDALAEQETQYFGPGTRLLVL.

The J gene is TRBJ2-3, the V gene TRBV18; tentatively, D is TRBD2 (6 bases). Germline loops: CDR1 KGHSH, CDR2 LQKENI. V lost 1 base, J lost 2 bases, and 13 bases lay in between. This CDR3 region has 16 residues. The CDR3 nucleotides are TGTGCCAGCTCACCACTCCGCGGGGCAACCACAGATACGCAGTATTTT. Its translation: CASSPLRGATTDTQYF.

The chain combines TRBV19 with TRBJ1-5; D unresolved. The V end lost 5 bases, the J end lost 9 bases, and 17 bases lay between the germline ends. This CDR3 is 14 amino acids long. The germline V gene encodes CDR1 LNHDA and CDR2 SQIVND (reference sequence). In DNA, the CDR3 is TGTGCCAGTAGTTCTCACGAAGCGCTTCGGCCCCAGCATTTT. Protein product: CASSSHEALRPQHF.

The CDR3 sequence: CAWRGPGLISGNTIYF. The DNA for the CDR3 is TGTGCCTGGAGAGGGCCGGGACTGATCTCTGGAAACACCATATATTTT. The genes are TRBV30 and TRBJ1-3, with a tentative D call TRBD1 (5 bases). V gave up 3 bases and J gave up 0 bases, with 15 bases separating them. The germline V gene encodes CDR1 GTSNPN and CDR2 SVGIG (reference sequence). The CDR3 runs to 16 residues.

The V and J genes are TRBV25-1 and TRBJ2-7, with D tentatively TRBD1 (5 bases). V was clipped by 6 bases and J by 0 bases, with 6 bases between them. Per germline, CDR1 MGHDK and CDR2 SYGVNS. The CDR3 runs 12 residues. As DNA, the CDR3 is TGTGCCAGCAGGGACACCTCCTACGAGCAGTACTTC. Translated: CASRDTSYEQYF.

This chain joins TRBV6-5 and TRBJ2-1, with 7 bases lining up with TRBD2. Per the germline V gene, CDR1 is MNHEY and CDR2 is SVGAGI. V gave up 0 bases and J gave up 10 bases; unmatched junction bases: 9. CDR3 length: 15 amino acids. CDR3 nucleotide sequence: TGTGCCAGCAGTTACTCCCAGGGCGGGAGCAGGGAGCAGTTCTTC. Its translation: CASSYSQGGSREQFF.

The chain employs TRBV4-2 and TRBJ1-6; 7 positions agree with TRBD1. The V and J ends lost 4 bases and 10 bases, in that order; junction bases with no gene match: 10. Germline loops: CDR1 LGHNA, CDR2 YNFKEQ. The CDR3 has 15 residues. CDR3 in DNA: TGTGCCAGCAGCCTCGAGACAGGGCGGGTATCACCCCTCCACTTT. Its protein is CASSLETGRVSPLHF.

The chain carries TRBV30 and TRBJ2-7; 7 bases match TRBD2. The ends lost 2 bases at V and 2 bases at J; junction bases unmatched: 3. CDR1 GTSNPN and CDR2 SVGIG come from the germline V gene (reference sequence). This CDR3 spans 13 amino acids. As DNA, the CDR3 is TGTGCCTGGAGTTGGGGGGGTACCTACGAGCAGTACTTC. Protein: CAWSWGGTYEQYF.

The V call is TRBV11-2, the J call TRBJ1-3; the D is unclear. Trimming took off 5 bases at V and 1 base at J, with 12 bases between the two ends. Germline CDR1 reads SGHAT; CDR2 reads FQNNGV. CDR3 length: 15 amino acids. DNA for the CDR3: TGTGCCAGCAGCGTTACGGGTTTTTCTGGAAACACCATATATTTT. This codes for CASSVTGFSGNTIYF. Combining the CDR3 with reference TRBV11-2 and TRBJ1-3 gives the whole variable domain EAGVAQSPRYKIIEKRQSVAFWCNPISGHATLYWYQQILGQGPKLLIQFQNNGVVDDSQLPKDRFSAERLKGVDSTLKIQPAKLEDSAVYLCASSVTGFSGNTIYFGEGSWLTVV.

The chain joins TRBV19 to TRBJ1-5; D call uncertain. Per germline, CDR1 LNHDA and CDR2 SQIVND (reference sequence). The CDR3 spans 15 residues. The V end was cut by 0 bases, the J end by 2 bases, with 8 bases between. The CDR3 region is CASSIDLAGNQPQHF. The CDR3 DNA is TGTGCCAGTAGTATAGATCTGGCGGGCAATCAGCCCCAGCATTTT.

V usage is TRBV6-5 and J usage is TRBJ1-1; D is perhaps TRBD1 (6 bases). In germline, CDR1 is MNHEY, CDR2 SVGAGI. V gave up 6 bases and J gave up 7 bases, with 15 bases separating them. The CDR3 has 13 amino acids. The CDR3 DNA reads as TGTGCCAGCAGACAATTAACAGGGCTTGAAGCTTTCTTT. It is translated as CASRQLTGLEAFF.

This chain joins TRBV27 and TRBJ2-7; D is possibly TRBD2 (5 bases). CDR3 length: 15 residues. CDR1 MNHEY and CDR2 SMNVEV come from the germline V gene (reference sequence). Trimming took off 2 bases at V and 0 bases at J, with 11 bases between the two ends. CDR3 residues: CASSLVLGSSYEQYF. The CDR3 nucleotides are TGTGCCAGCAGTTTAGTGCTTGGGAGCTCCTACGAGCAGTACTTC.

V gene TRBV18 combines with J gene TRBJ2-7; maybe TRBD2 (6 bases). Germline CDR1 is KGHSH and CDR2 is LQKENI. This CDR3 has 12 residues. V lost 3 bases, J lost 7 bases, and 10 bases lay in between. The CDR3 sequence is CASSPLRGEQYF. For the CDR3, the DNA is TGTGCCAGCTCACCGCTTCGGGGGGAGCAGTACTTC.

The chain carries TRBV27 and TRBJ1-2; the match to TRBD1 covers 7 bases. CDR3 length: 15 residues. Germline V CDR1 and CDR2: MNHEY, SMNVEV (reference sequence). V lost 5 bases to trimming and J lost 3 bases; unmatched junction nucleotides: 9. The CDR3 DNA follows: TGTGCCAGCAGTAGATACGGCACAGGGGACTATGGCTACACCTTC. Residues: CASSRYGTGDYGYTF.